This T cell receptor (beta chain) was sequenced during a study of regulatory T cells in long-lasting Graves disease (dated by TCRdb to about 2021). A note on the overall study: Antithyroid drugs had been taken for less than 3 months by newly diagnosed Graves' disease patients. Patients with persistent Graves' disease were compared with patients with newly diagnosed Graves' disease using TCR sequencing and RNA sequencing of peripheral blood. The study took place in China and was registered as a clinical trial. A total of around 35 samples underwent TCR sequencing, from roughly 13 patients with persistent Graves' disease and 20 or so patients with newly diagnosed Graves' disease.

The sample's time point label is to be understood as: newly diagnosed GD, antithyroid drugs for less than 3 months. For both TCR sequencing and RNA sequencing, RNA was extracted from PBMCs using TRIzol. Graves' disease was diagnosed according to American Thyroid Association guidelines. Patients were recruited from an endocrinology department in Xi'an, China. Each patient gave approximately 10 milliliters of peripheral blood, collected in an EDTA anticoagulant tube. Ficoll Paque Plus density gradient separation was used to isolate PBMCs, and no further T cell sorting was performed. An Agilent 2100 Bioanalyzer and agarose gel were used to check RNA quality, while a NanoDrop 2000 measured RNA concentration. Broader findings and caveats from the paper: Persistent Graves' disease patients showed lower TCR Shannon entropy and fewer highly expanded clones than newly diagnosed patients, suggesting clonal expansion. The authors acknowledged the small sample size as a limitation that may reduce accuracy. Persistent disease showed preferential use of TRBV28, TRBJ1-2 and TRBJ2-5, whereas newly diagnosed disease favored TRBV20-1 and TRBJ2-1. Sequencing and analysis were limited to the TCR beta chain. Peripheral blood alone was examined, since thyroid tissue, which constituted the primary lesion, could not be accessed. More public clonotypes were shared among persistent patients (fewer than 3,000) than among newly diagnosed patients (roughly 1,000).

The CDR3 measures 15 amino acids from cysteine to phenylalanine. Only the CDR3 part of the read is kept: 45 bases, read in frame from the first base. The germline V gene (reference sequence) supplies CDR1 SEHNR and CDR2 FQNEAQ. At the junction V is shortened by 0 bases and J by 3 bases, with 12 bases in between. This clonotype was seen repeatedly, ten times or more. What this receptor recognizes is not known. Base qualities are not at hand, and no much larger clone is one base apart. The library relied on multiplex PCR. The instrument was an Illumina HiSeq 4000. TCR beta libraries were built with iRepertoire HTBI primers and Arm-PCR amplification of CDR3 regions. Before sequencing, the PCR products underwent gel purification. Turning to the authors' computational methods: Gene usage analysis of CDR3 amino acid clonotypes relied on the approximately 62 TRBV and about 13 TRBJ segments identified across samples. COPE and FqMerger were used to merge the filtered high-quality paired reads into contigs. Contigs were aligned with BLAST to IMGT TRBV, TRBD and TRBJ reference genes, and CDR3 was defined per IMGT. Any clonotype with a frequency above 0.1% was classified as a highly expanded clone. Shannon entropy served as the measure of repertoire diversity, while the Gini coefficient captured V-J evenness. A clonotype was considered public if more than one individual shared it. TCRdb cleaned the public reads at Q25 with fastp, built clones with MiXCR and kept in-frame beta chains. Rows are unified per CDR3 protein, each entry keeping the most common DNA and genes. The V and J calls follow TCRdb's processing rather than the paper's. The sample table holds approximately 400,000 distinct CDR3 sequences, of which approximately 10% were seen once. The ten largest account for around 18% of the sample.

The data also belong to a second study, concerning T cells in Graves' hyperthyroidism and ophthalmopathy. The second study's paper adds: Stable Graves' hyperthyroidism was defined as no progression to ophthalmopathy during 18 months of follow-up. Hyperthyroidism patients were aged 18 to 65 years and newly diagnosed, with disease duration of less than 2 months. Patients with uncontrolled infections, other autoimmune diseases, pregnancy or lactation were excluded. Diagnoses were established on the basis of clinical symptoms, serum thyroxine and TRAb, thyroid ultrasound, and orbital computed tomography. A first-round RT-PCR of the TCR CDR3 used the HTBI primer set with the Qiagen OneStep RT-PCR kit. Most expanded thyroid clonotypes (frequency above 0.001) were also detected in blood, a finding suggesting that blood repertoires may reflect thyroid immune responses. A model built on a 13 V-J signature distinguished ophthalmopathy from stable hyperthyroidism, reaching over 85% sensitivity and under 84% specificity in cross-validation and 80%/75% in testing. In validation, progression to ophthalmopathy was predicted by the model with nearly 71% sensitivity and nearly 75% specificity, a median of roughly 6 months before onset. TCR V-J signatures able to tell the groups apart were searched for in a discovery cohort of more than 90 patients, of whom over 40 had Graves' ophthalmopathy and 55 to 65 had stable Graves' hyperthyroidism. An independent validation cohort of under 20 hyperthyroidism patients and 17 patients who later progressed to ophthalmopathy tested prospective prediction of ophthalmopathy. The roughly 100 discovery patients were randomly divided into training and test sets at a 7:3 ratio. In roughly six Graves' hyperthyroidism patients, the study also compared T-cell repertoires from thyroid tissue with T-cell repertoires from blood. Once sampling was done, hyperthyroidism patients were given methimazole at a starting dose of 30 mg daily, whereas ophthalmopathy patients were given high-dose intravenous methylprednisolone. The libraries were constructed in a second round of multiplex PCR and then size-selected and purified. The libraries were sequenced on an Illumina HiSeq2000 using paired-end 100 bp reads. SOAPnuke was used to process the raw data, removing reads that contained adapters or uncalled bases, had a mean Phred below 15, or lacked an exact match to the constant primer or identifier. High-quality paired reads were merged with COPE v1.2.5, and unique nucleotide sequences were defined as clonotypes. Clonotypes were aligned to IMGT TRBV, TRBD and TRBJ reference segments using MiTCR v1.1. The analysis included only V-J combinations with a frequency above 0.0001, which together covered around 99% of the repertoires. A TCS score was defined as the ratio of F50 (clonal expansion) to E x V (chaos), with BLOSUM62-based TCRdist applied between CDR3 peptides within each V-J. Welch's t-statistics and random forest reduced 500 to 650 V-J features to roughly 13, which were used in a naive Bayes classifier (R e1071). No statistical method was used to set the sample size in advance, and investigators knew the group allocation. According to the paper, TCR Vbeta CDR3 sequencing was carried out on about 140 peripheral blood samples, which came from approximately 43 ophthalmopathy, under 80 hyperthyroidism and 17 progressor patients.

The input for sequencing was peripheral blood mononuclear cells (PBMCs), taken at new diagnosis, from a patient treated with antithyroid drugs. The V and J segments used are TRBV7-9 and TRBJ2-7, with the D gene call left open. The sequence was collected from a woman aged 18-29 years with Graves disease. Donor details come from another sample of the same person, matched by shared clones. Here is the DNA: TGTGCCAGCAGCTTAGCGTCCGTCCCCCTCTACGAGCAGTACTTC. Translation gives CASSLASVPLYEQYF. Full variable domain (CDR3 extended with the reference TRBV7-9 and TRBJ2-7 proteins): DTGVSQNPRHKITKRGQNVTFRCDPISEHNRLYWYRQTLGQGPEFLTYFQNEAQLEKSRLLSDRFSAERPKGSFSTLEIQRTEQGDSAMYLCASSLASVPLYEQYFGPGTRLTVT.